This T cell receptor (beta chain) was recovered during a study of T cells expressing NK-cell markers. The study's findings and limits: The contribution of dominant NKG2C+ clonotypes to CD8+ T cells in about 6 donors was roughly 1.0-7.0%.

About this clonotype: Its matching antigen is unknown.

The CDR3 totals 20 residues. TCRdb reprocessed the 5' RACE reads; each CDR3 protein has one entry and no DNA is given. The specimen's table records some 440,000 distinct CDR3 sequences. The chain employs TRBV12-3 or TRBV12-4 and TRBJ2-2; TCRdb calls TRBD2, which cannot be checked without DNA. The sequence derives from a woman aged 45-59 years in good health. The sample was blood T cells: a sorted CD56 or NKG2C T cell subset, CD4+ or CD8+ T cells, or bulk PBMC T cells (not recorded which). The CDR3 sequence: CASSPRTSGSVLLYSGELFF.